Below are 21 T cell receptor beta chains sequenced from a single sample in a study of early T cells in non-severe SARS-CoV-2 infection. TCRdb redid the calling of the 5' RACE reads with MiXCR, one entry per CDR3 protein. The table lists about 49,000 distinct CDR3 sequences, around 6.5% of them singletons. Sequencing was performed on whole blood, taken at baseline. The origin of the receptors is an adult who was a healthcare worker with PCR-confirmed SARS-CoV-2 infection or an uninfected control (not recorded which).

This clonotype was picked up many times. The chain links TRBV5-4 to TRBJ2-1, with D perhaps given as TRBD1 or TRBD2 (6 bases each). CDR3 length: 14 amino acids. The germline V gene has CDR1 SGHNT and CDR2 YYREEE (reference sequence). Trimming left V 3 bases short and J 4 bases short, with 11 bases between. CDR3 in amino acids: CASSSKGGYNEQFF. Written as DNA, the CDR3 is TGTGCCAGCAGCTCTAAGGGGGGATACAATGAGCAGTTCTTC.

CDR3 bases: TGCGCCAGCAGCTTGGGTGCAGCGAAAATGAACACTGAAGCTTTCTTT. It is translated as CASSLGAAKMNTEAFF. V gene TRBV5-1 combines with J gene TRBJ1-1; D not resolved. The CDR3 totals 16 residues. Germline V CDR1 and CDR2: SGHRS, YFSETQ. V was trimmed by 0 bases and J by 0 bases, leaving 12 bases between them.

In its sample, this clonotype was seen many times. The chain has TRBV10-3 and TRBJ2-3; 11 nucleotides line up with TRBD1. Germline CDR1 and CDR2: ENHRY and SYGVKD. The CDR3 consists of 14 residues. The J segment lost 4 bases and the V segment lost 6 bases, leaving 3 bases of the junction unmatched. CDR3: CAISPGQGADTQYF. In DNA, the CDR3 is TGTGCCATCAGCCCGGGACAGGGGGCAGATACGCAGTATTTT.

The rearrangement joins TRBV19 to TRBJ1-3, with D unclear. CDR1 and CDR2 from the germline V gene are LNHDA and SQIVND (reference sequence). Between the trimmed V and J ends, which lost 8 bases and 3 bases, there was a span of 14 bases. This CDR3 is 14 amino acids long. CDR3 protein: CASLAPALGNTIYF. In DNA form, the CDR3 reads TGTGCCAGTCTCGCCCCGGCACTTGGAAACACCATATATTTT.

This clonotype showed up just a few times. J is TRBJ2-7 and V is TRBV12-3 or TRBV12-4, with D perhaps matching TRBD1 (5 bases). The CDR3 is made up of 15 amino acids. V was clipped by 5 bases and J by 0 bases, with 14 bases between them. The CDR3 region has the DNA TGTGCCAGCAGTCCCGCGGTGGGGCTCTCCTACGAGCAGTACTTC. Encoded protein: CASSPAVGLSYEQYF.

About this clonotype itself: A much larger clone differs from this one at a single base, so this may be a read error. The rearrangement links TRBV19 to TRBJ1-4; 8 bases agree with TRBD1. The trim removed 3 bases at V and 5 bases at J, leaving 11 bases unmatched. Germline CDR1 LNHDA, CDR2 SQIVND (reference sequence). This CDR3 spans 17 amino acids. The CDR3 spells CASSMIGQGAPNEKLFF. DNA for the CDR3: TGTGCCAGTAGTATGATAGGACAGGGTGCACCGAATGAAAAACTGTTTTTT.

This clonotype was detected many times. V usage is TRBV30 and J usage is TRBJ1-1; no clear D. The V end lost 3 bases, the J end lost 4 bases, and 15 bases lay between the germline ends. This CDR3 has 14 residues. Per the germline V gene, CDR1 is GTSNPN and CDR2 is SVGIG (reference sequence). The CDR3 spells CAWSGDGSGTEAFF. CDR3 bases: TGTGCCTGGAGCGGTGACGGGTCAGGCACTGAAGCTTTCTTT. The full variable domain, with the rest looked up from reference TRBV30 and TRBJ1-1, is SQTIHQWPATLVQPVGSPLSLECTVEGTSNPNLYWYRQAAGRGLQLLFYSVGIGQISSEVPQNLSASRPQDRQFILSSKKLLLSDSGFYLCAWSGDGSGTEAFFGQGTRLTVV.

This chain uses TRBV11-2 with TRBJ2-3; 7 bases fit TRBD2. Germline V CDR1 and CDR2: SGHAT, FQNNGV. V lost 4 bases and J lost 4; bases outside the gene matches: 8. This CDR3 is 15 amino acids long. Here the CDR3 reads CASSSVREGPDTQYF. The CDR3 coding sequence is TGTGCCAGCAGCTCCGTAAGGGAGGGGCCAGATACGCAGTATTTT.

This chain joins TRBV6-6 and TRBJ2-7; 10 nucleotides match TRBD1. Germline assignment: CDR1 MNHNY and CDR2 SVGAGI (reference sequence). Germline trimming cut 6 bases from V and 6 bases from J; bases unmatched to any gene: 5. The CDR3 sequence is 13 residues long. CDR3 protein: CASSLDRGPEQYF. The CDR3 region has the DNA TGTGCCAGCAGCCTAGACAGGGGGCCCGAGCAGTACTTC.

This clonotype is medium-sized. The rearrangement links TRBV6-2 or TRBV6-3 to TRBJ2-1; D is perhaps TRBD1 or TRBD2 (5 bases each). CDR1 MNHEY and CDR2 SVGEGT come from the germline V gene. CDR3 length: 11 residues. V dropped 4 bases and J dropped 9 bases, with 7 bases sitting between them. The DNA of the CDR3 is TGTGCCAGCAGTTTGGGACCTGAGCAGTTCTTC. Encoded protein: CASSLGPEQFF.

The table lists this clonotype with many counts. The rearrangement uses TRBV18 and TRBJ1-2; a possible D gene is TRBD1 (5 bases). The germline CDR1 and CDR2 sequences are KGHSH and LQKENI. V was shortened by 5 bases and J by 4 bases, with 20 bases between the two germline ends. The CDR3 runs 16 residues. CDR3 nucleotides: TGTGCCAGCTCATCCAGTCCGGGGCCCCTCTCCTATGGCTACACCTTC. It translates to CASSSSPGPLSYGYTF. Filled out from reference TRBV18 and TRBJ1-2, the complete variable domain reads NAGVMQNPRHLVRRRGQEARLRCSPMKGHSHVYWYRQLPEEGLKFMVYLQKENIIDESGMPKERFSAEFPKEGPSILRIQQVVRGDSAAYFCASSSSPGPLSYGYTFGSGTRLTVV.

This clonotype came up many times. At one end the junction does not follow the germline gene, possibly because of a read error. The rearrangement links TRBV5-1 to TRBJ1-1, with D possibly being TRBD1 (6 bases). Looked up from germline, CDR1 is SGHRS and CDR2 is YFSETQ. This CDR3 is built from 15 residues. The chain's CDR3 is CASSSTSSGDTEVFF. In nucleotides, the CDR3 is TGCGCCAGCAGCTCCACCTCCAGCGGGGACACTGAAGTTTTCTTT.

The chain employs TRBV6-1 and TRBJ1-1; D unresolved. This CDR3 comprises 13 residues. The germline V gene encodes CDR1 MNHNS and CDR2 SASEGT. V was shortened by 1 base and J by 9 bases, with 12 bases between the two germline ends. The CDR3 DNA follows: TGTGCCAGCAGTGAAGATCGGAGCACACAAGCTTTCTTT. It translates to CASSEDRSTQAFF.

This clonotype was counted many times. The rearrangement joins TRBV20-1 to TRBJ2-5; maybe TRBD1 (5 bases). V gave up 3 bases and J gave up 3 bases, with 11 bases separating them. The CDR3 runs 13 residues. Germline V gene data show CDR1 as DFQATT and CDR2 as SNEGSKA (reference sequence). This chain's CDR3 is CSASNRIEETQYF. The CDR3 coding sequence is TGCAGTGCTAGCAACAGGATAGAAGAGACCCAGTACTTC.

This clonotype was seen repeatedly, ten times or more. This chain uses TRBV12-3 or TRBV12-4 with TRBJ2-7; D tentatively reads TRBD1 or TRBD2 (5 bases each). This CDR3 comprises 12 residues. With 5 bases removed from V and 12 bases from J, the gap between germline ends came to 17 bases. The CDR3 nucleotides are TGTGCCAGCAGTCCCCAAGGGACGGTTCGGTACTTC. It encodes CASSPQGTVRYF.

This clonotype was recorded at least ten times. V usage is TRBV12-2 and J usage is TRBJ2-7; the D segment call TRBD2 is taken from the table without a DNA check. TRBV12-2 constitutes a pseudogene. The CDR3 contains 14 residues. CDR3 protein: CASRLEDKSYEQYF. The CDR3 bases are TGTGCAAGTCGCTTGGAGGATAAGTCCTACGAGCAGTACTTC.

This clonotype has at least ten counts. One junction end does not reproduce the germline sequence, and a read error may be involved. The CDR3 sequence: CATSQDTQGGYGYTF. For the CDR3, the DNA is TGCGCCACCAGCCAAGACACACAGGGAGGCTATGGCTACACCTTC. The rearrangement links TRBV4-1 to TRBJ1-2, with D maybe TRBD1 (6 bases). CDR1 is MGHRA, CDR2 YSYEKL, per germline. The CDR3 consists of 15 residues.

This clonotype appeared many times. V gene TRBV19 combines with J gene TRBJ2-3, with a tentative D call TRBD2 (6 bases). Germline assignment: CDR1 LNHDA and CDR2 SQIVND (reference sequence). Trimming stripped 3 bases from V and 1 base from J, with 11 bases between. The CDR3 is 15 residues long. In DNA, the CDR3 is TGTGCCAGTAGTATTTTCGGCGGGGGCACAGATACGCAGTATTTT. It is translated as CASSIFGGGTDTQYF.

This clonotype showed up many times. The chain couples TRBV11-2 to TRBJ2-7; D is perhaps TRBD1 or TRBD2 (6 bases each). CDR1 SGHAT and CDR2 FQNNGV come from the germline V gene. V shed 3 bases and J shed 6 bases, with 12 bases lying between them. The CDR3 spans 13 residues. The DNA for the CDR3 is TGTGCCAGCAGCTTGGAGGGGGACCGCGAGCAGTACTTC. It specifies CASSLEGDREQYF.

This clonotype was recorded at least ten times. The CDR3 sequence: CASSDPNGQGSSSNSPLHF. In nucleotides, the CDR3 is TGTGCCAGCAGTGACCCGAACGGACAGGGAAGTTCGAGTAATTCACCCCTCCACTTT. V gene TRBV6-6 combines with J gene TRBJ1-6; 8 bases match TRBD1. The V gene end was trimmed by 5 bases and the J gene end by 6 bases; junction bases not matched to a gene: 18. The CDR3 loop spans 19 amino acids. Germline lookup yields CDR1 MNHNY and CDR2 SVGAGI (reference sequence).

This clonotype was seen many times. The genes are TRBV20-1 and TRBJ1-4, with TRBD1 matching over 9 bases. CDR1 is DFQATT and CDR2 is SNEGSKA in the germline V gene (reference sequence). V dropped 4 bases and J dropped 5; count of bases not matched to a gene: 8. This CDR3 is built from 15 residues. CDR3: CSATIGGTGNEKLFF. DNA for the CDR3: TGCAGTGCTACCATTGGCGGGACAGGGAATGAAAAACTGTTTTTT.